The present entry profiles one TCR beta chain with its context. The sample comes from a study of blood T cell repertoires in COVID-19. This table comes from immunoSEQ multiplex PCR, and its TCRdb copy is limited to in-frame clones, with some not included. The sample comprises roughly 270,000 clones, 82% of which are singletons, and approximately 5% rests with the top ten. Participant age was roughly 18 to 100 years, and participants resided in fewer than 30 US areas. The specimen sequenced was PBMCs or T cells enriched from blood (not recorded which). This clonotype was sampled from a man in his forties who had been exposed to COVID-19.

CDR3 sequence (DNA): TGTGCCAGCAAAACAGGGCTTAGCACAGATACGCAGTATTTT. It is translated as CASKTGLSTDTQYF. The chain couples TRBV6-5 to TRBJ2-3; tentatively, D is TRBD1 (6 bases). CDR1 and CDR2 from the germline V gene are MNHEY and SVGAGI. This CDR3 comprises 14 residues. Deletions cut 7 bases from V and 0 bases from J, with 11 bases between.